One and the same sample provided the 28 T cell receptor beta chains below, sequenced in a study of early T cells in non-severe SARS-CoV-2 infection. TCRdb re-called the 5' RACE reads through MiXCR, storing one row per CDR3 protein. The sample has some 62,000 distinct CDR3 sequences; roughly a tenth are singletons. Sequenced material: whole blood. Receptor source: an adult who was a healthcare worker with PCR-confirmed SARS-CoV-2 infection or an uninfected control (not recorded which).

This clonotype was recorded many times. The chain has TRBV7-8 and TRBJ1-1; unclear D gene. Deletions cut 1 base from V and 10 bases from J, with 7 bases between. Germline CDR1 is SGHVS and CDR2 is FQNEAQ. CDR3 length equals 11 residues. This CDR3 is CASSLELTAFF. The CDR3 DNA is TGTGCCAGCAGCTTAGAACTAACAGCTTTCTTT.

The rearrangement links TRBV11-2 to TRBJ2-5; a weak D match, TRBD1 (6 bases). Trimming shortened V by 4 bases and J by 6 bases, and 21 bases separated the two germline ends. Germline V gives CDR1 SGHAT, CDR2 FQNNGV. CDR3 length equals 16 residues. The CDR3 DNA reads TGTGCCAGCAGCTCAGGGGCATTCACAGGGTCCCAGACCCAGTACTTC. Protein sequence: CASSSGAFTGSQTQYF.

V usage is TRBV3-1 and J usage is TRBJ2-2; D gene unclear. Germline CDR1 and CDR2: LGHDT and YNNKEL (reference sequence). V dropped 4 bases and J dropped 1 base, with 7 bases sitting between them. There are 14 residues in the CDR3. As DNA, the CDR3 is TGTGCCAGCAGCCGAGCAAGGAACACCGGGGAGCTGTTTTTT. Translation gives CASSRARNTGELFF.

Only a few counts were recorded for this clonotype. The chain uses TRBV18 and TRBJ1-1; 12 positions match TRBD1. There are 17 residues in the CDR3. The germline CDR1 and CDR2 sequences are KGHSH and LQKENI. Trimming removed 3 bases from V and 4 bases from J; junction bases left unmatched: 9. CDR3 sequence reads: CASSPLRDRGRGTEAFF. The CDR3 region has the DNA TGTGCCAGCTCACCGCTCCGGGACAGGGGGCGCGGCACTGAAGCTTTCTTT.

This clonotype showed up just a few times. The genes are TRBV9 and TRBJ2-5; tentatively, D is TRBD1 (6 bases). CDR1 and CDR2 (germline): SGDLS, YYNGEE. The length of the CDR3 is 15 residues. V was shortened by 0 bases and J by 5 bases, with 14 bases between the two germline ends. This chain's CDR3 is CASSVGGPPWETQYF. CDR3 nucleotide sequence: TGTGCCAGCAGCGTAGGGGGGCCGCCGTGGGAGACCCAGTACTTC.

This clonotype was observed a handful of times. The chain employs TRBV7-3 and TRBJ2-5; 8 bases map to TRBD1. From germline, CDR1 is SGHTA and CDR2 FQGTGA. The CDR3 spans 14 residues. Trimming removed 5 bases from V and 3 bases from J; junction bases left unmatched: 5. Here the CDR3 DNA reads TGTGCCAGCAGCCCAGGACAGGGAGAAGAGACCCAGTACTTC. This sequence encodes CASSPGQGEETQYF.

This clonotype showed up many times. This chain links TRBV6-6 with TRBJ2-7; tentative D call: TRBD1 (6 bases). The CDR3 contains 14 residues. V was trimmed by 6 bases and J by 3 bases, leaving 15 bases between them. Germline V gene sequence: CDR1 MNHNY, CDR2 SVGAGI (reference sequence). The CDR3 sequence is CASRSTGTSYEQYV. For the CDR3, the DNA is TGTGCCAGCAGATCCACCGGGACAAGCTACGAGCAGTACGTC.

The CDR3 sequence is CASSLGTGGPETQYF. In DNA form, the CDR3 reads TGTGCCAGCAGCCTAGGGACAGGGGGTCCGGAGACCCAGTACTTC. The chain employs TRBV5-4 and TRBJ2-5; TRBD1 matches at 11 bases. This CDR3 has 15 residues. In germline, CDR1 is SGHNT, CDR2 YYREEE (reference sequence). V shed 4 bases, J shed 5 bases, and the junction held 7 bases outside the gene matches.

This chain uses TRBV5-8 with TRBJ1-6; no clear D. The CDR3 spans 16 residues. From germline, CDR1 is SGHTS and CDR2 YDEGEE. V lost 0 bases to trimming and J lost 7 bases, with 14 bases between them. In DNA form, the CDR3 reads TGTGCCAGCAGCTTGGCTAATCGTGGGAGGAATTCACCCCTCCACTTT. Translating it yields CASSLANRGRNSPLHF.

In this sample, this clonotype turned up a few times. This chain joins TRBV29-1 and TRBJ2-3, with 8 bases matching TRBD2. The junction had 6 bases not matched to a gene; V was cut back by 4 bases and J by 6 bases. Germline loops: CDR1 SQVTM, CDR2 ANQGSEA. The CDR3 totals 13 residues. The CDR3 DNA sequence: TGCAGCGTTGTGCGACTAGCGAGGGATACGCAGTATTTT. Translation: CSVVRLARDTQYF.

In its sample, this clonotype was seen many times. V is TRBV4-2 and J is TRBJ2-1; TRBD1 matches at 7 bases. The CDR3 totals 12 residues. In germline, CDR1 is LGHNA, CDR2 YNFKEQ. V dropped 0 bases and J dropped 13; count of bases not matched to a gene: 3. The CDR3 DNA sequence: TGTGCCAGCAGCCAAGACGACAGGGACCAGTTCTTC. Amino acid sequence: CASSQDDRDQFF.

The DNA of the CDR3 is TGTGCCAGCAGCTTACAGGGAAGGTCACCCCTCCACTTT. Amino acids: CASSLQGRSPLHF. This chain uses TRBV7-8 with TRBJ1-6, with D tentatively TRBD1 (5 bases). V was pared by 2 bases and J by 10 bases, with 9 bases between. The germline gives CDR1 SGHVS, CDR2 FQNEAQ. CDR3 length equals 13 residues.

This clonotype has at least ten counts. The V call is TRBV28, the J call TRBJ1-2; TRBD1 is a possible D gene (5 bases). V was trimmed by 6 bases and J by 4 bases, leaving 15 bases between them. Germline V gives CDR1 MDHEN, CDR2 SYDVKM. CDR3 length: 14 amino acids. CDR3 sequence (DNA): TGTGCCAGCAGCCCTACGTGGGGGGGCTATGGCTACACCTTC. Translating it yields CASSPTWGGYGYTF.

This clonotype occurred many times. The rearrangement joins TRBV10-3 to TRBJ1-1, with D unresolved. Germline V lookup: CDR1 ENHRY, CDR2 SYGVKD. Trimming left V 0 bases short and J 11 bases short, with 10 bases between. This CDR3 region has 12 residues. CDR3 in DNA: TGTGCCATCAGTGAGTCCTTAGGTTTGGCTTTCTTT. It yields the protein CAISESLGLAFF.

This chain connects TRBV18 to TRBJ1-2; TRBD1 matches 7 bases. Per the germline V gene, CDR1 is KGHSH and CDR2 is LQKENI. The CDR3 spans 14 residues. After removal of 3 bases from V and 4 bases from J, the junction contained 5 bases not matched to a gene. DNA for the CDR3: TGTGCCAGCTCACCGGACCGGGACAGCTATGGCTACACCTTC. Amino acids: CASSPDRDSYGYTF.

There are a few counts of this clonotype. This rearrangement joins TRBV3-1 to TRBJ1-1, with a weak D call TRBD1 (5 bases). The CDR3 extends over 14 amino acids. V was shortened by 2 bases and J by 6 bases, with 13 bases between the two germline ends. The germline CDR1 and CDR2 sequences are LGHDT and YNNKEL (reference sequence). The CDR3 DNA sequence: TGTGCCAGCAGCCAAAACCCAGGGAGGGCTGAAGCTTTCTTT. Its protein product is CASSQNPGRAEAFF.

The chain employs TRBV4-1 and TRBJ1-2, with 8 positions matching TRBD1. CDR1 and CDR2 (germline): MGHRA, YSYEKL. V shed 1 base, J shed 7 bases, and the junction held 8 bases outside the gene matches. The CDR3 contains 15 residues. The CDR3 DNA reads as TGCGCCAGCAGCCAAGTGGACAGGGATCGCCGTGGCTACACCTTC. Translated, it gives CASSQVDRDRRGYTF.

This clonotype was seen many times. The chain combines TRBV5-1 with TRBJ1-2; 7 bases agree with TRBD1. V shed 5 bases, J shed 4 bases, and the junction held 11 bases outside the gene matches. Germline V gene sequence: CDR1 SGHRS, CDR2 YFSETQ. The CDR3 sequence is 15 residues long. The CDR3 bases are TGCGCCAGCAGGTTGACAGGGCTCGATGGCTATGGCTACACCTTC. Protein sequence: CASRLTGLDGYGYTF.

This sequence joins TRBV9 and TRBJ2-2, with D hard to call. Trimming shortened V by 0 bases and J by 2 bases, and 5 bases separated the two germline ends. CDR1 is SGDLS and CDR2 is YYNGEE in the germline V gene. The length of the CDR3 is 14 residues. The CDR3 bases are TGTGCCAGCAGCGTAGCCCCCAACACCGGGGAGCTGTTTTTT. Translated: CASSVAPNTGELFF.

This sequence joins TRBV29-1 and TRBJ2-2; D perhaps matches TRBD2 (5 bases). The CDR3 length is 14 residues. Looked up from germline, CDR1 is SQVTM and CDR2 is ANQGSEA. Between the trimmed V and J ends, which lost 4 bases and 0 bases, there was a span of 9 bases. The CDR3 DNA is TGCAGCGTTGGCAGCGGAACGAACACCGGGGAGCTGTTTTTT. It is translated as CSVGSGTNTGELFF.

The chain carries TRBV29-1 and TRBJ2-3; 7 bases fit TRBD1. From germline, CDR1 is SQVTM and CDR2 ANQGSEA. The CDR3 runs to 13 residues. The junction had 4 bases not matched to a gene; V was cut back by 1 base and J by 6 bases. The CDR3 sequence: CSVEGQGLDTQYF. The CDR3 bases are TGCAGCGTTGAAGGACAGGGATTGGATACGCAGTATTTT.

This clonotype occurred many times. J is TRBJ2-5 and V is TRBV12-3 or TRBV12-4; 9 bases map to TRBD2. Trimming at V came to 3 bases and at J to 5 bases, leaving 7 bases not matched to a gene. CDR3 length: 15 amino acids. CDR3 residues: CASSLRAGGLETQYF. CDR3 sequence (DNA): TGTGCCAGCAGTTTGCGGGCGGGGGGGCTGGAGACCCAGTACTTC.

The chain employs TRBV7-2 and TRBJ1-6; a weak D match, TRBD1 (6 bases). V was clipped by 0 bases and J by 11 bases, with 14 bases between them. CDR1 and CDR2 (germline): SGHTA, FQGNSA. The CDR3 runs 15 residues. CDR3 region: CASSLAGNREAPLHF. For the CDR3, the DNA is TGTGCCAGCAGCTTAGCCGGGAACAGGGAGGCACCCCTCCACTTT.

V usage is TRBV20-1 and J usage is TRBJ1-6, with no clear D. V lost 3 bases and J lost 6, with 9 bases in between. The germline V gene encodes CDR1 DFQATT and CDR2 SNEGSKA (reference sequence). The CDR3 sequence is 13 residues long. CDR3 protein: CSASETSNSPLHF. The CDR3 DNA reads TGCAGTGCTAGTGAGACTTCTAATTCACCCCTCCACTTT.

The sample holds a few counts of this clonotype. The chain employs TRBV5-1 and TRBJ1-1, with a tentative D call TRBD1 (6 bases). Trimming took off 3 bases at V and 1 base at J, with 7 bases between the two ends. The germline V gene encodes CDR1 SGHRS and CDR2 YFSETQ. This CDR3 comprises 13 residues. For the CDR3, the DNA is TGCGCCAGCAGCTCGGGACAGAACACTGAAGCTTTCTTT. Its translation is CASSSGQNTEAFF. Drawing the rest from reference TRBV5-1 and TRBJ1-1, the complete variable domain is KAGVTQTPRYLIKTRGQQVTLSCSPISGHRSVSWYQQTPGQGLQFLFEYFSETQRNKGNFPGRFSGRQFSNSRSEMNVSTLELGDSALYLCASSSGQNTEAFFGQGTRLTVV.

This clonotype occurred a few times. The chain uses TRBV27 and TRBJ2-5; D is possibly TRBD1 or TRBD2 (5 bases each). The CDR3 covers 14 residues. The V and J ends lost 5 bases and 2 bases respectively, with 12 bases between them. Germline V gives CDR1 MNHEY, CDR2 SMNVEV (reference sequence). CDR3 bases: TGTGCCAGCAGTCCCGGGGCTGTACAAGAGACCCAGTACTTC. Its translation: CASSPGAVQETQYF.

This clonotype was detected a few times. The rearrangement joins TRBV4-2 to TRBJ1-2, with 11 bases lining up with TRBD1. Germline lookup yields CDR1 LGHNA and CDR2 YNFKEQ. This CDR3 has 18 amino acids. With 1 base clipped from V and 4 bases from J, the junction kept 11 bases outside the gene matches. CDR3 sequence: CASSQADTGTGGGYGYTF. CDR3 in DNA: TGTGCCAGCAGCCAAGCGGATACCGGGACAGGGGGAGGCTATGGCTACACCTTC.

This clonotype was picked up many times. The rearrangement links TRBV7-2 to TRBJ2-2, with 13 bases that match TRBD2. The CDR3 spans 17 residues. V dropped 4 bases and J dropped 8; count of bases not matched to a gene: 10. The germline CDR1 and CDR2 sequences are SGHTA and FQGNSA. The CDR3 DNA reads as TGTGCCAGCAGCTATGGACTAGCGGGGGTTAATGGTGGGGAGCTGTTTTTT. Protein sequence: CASSYGLAGVNGGELFF.